This T cell receptor beta chain is from a study of shared clonotypes between healthy human individuals. For the study at large: Each donor's CD4 naive and CD4 memory cells filled three plates apiece, CD8 naive two, and CD8 memory one. Study-level results: In general, naive subsets displayed greater estimated richness than memory subsets did.

A note on this clone: Its specificity is not known.

TCRdb's table, derived via immunoSEQ multiplex PCR, lists solely in-frame clones and lacks some. The sample has 550,000 to 700,000 clones, around four fifths seen once. Material: memory CD4+ T cells sorted from blood. As for subset: CD45RA-negative fraction. The receptor's source is a woman younger than 45 in good health.

The CDR3 sequence is CASSLGTSGRGNEQFF. CDR3 in DNA: TGTGCCAGCAGCTTAGGGACTAGCGGGAGGGGTAATGAGCAGTTCTTC. The J gene is TRBJ2-1, the V gene TRBV11-3; 15 positions agree with TRBD2. Germline trimming cut 1 base from V and 7 bases from J; bases unmatched to any gene: 2. This CDR3 contains 16 residues. Germline V gives CDR1 SGHNT, CDR2 YENEEA.